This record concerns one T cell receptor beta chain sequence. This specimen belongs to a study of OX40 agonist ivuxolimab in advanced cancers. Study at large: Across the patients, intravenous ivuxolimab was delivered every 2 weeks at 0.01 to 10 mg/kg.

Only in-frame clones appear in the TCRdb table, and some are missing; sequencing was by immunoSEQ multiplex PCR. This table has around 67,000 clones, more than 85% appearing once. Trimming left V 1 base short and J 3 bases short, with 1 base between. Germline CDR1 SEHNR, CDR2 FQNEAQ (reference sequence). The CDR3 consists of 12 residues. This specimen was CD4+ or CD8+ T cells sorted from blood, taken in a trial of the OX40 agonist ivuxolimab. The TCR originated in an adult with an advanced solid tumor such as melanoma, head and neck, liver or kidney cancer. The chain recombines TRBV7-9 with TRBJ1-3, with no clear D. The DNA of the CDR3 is TGTGCCAGCAGCTTAGATGGAAACACCATATATTTT. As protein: CASSLDGNTIYF.